This T cell receptor beta chain came from a study of blood T cell repertoires in COVID-19. The wider study: The study drew acute and convalescent COVID-19 samples from the United States, Italy and Spain. Sources were T cells, B-cell-depleted T cells, or PBMCs; the material itself was cDNA or gDNA.

Germline loops: CDR1 ENHRY, CDR2 SYGVKD. V lost 7 bases and J 3 bases, leaving 9 bases between the germline ends. There are 13 residues in the CDR3. How the authors handled the data: Nucleated cell counts were estimated from reference gene primer amplification. Libraries were prepared by immunoSEQ multiplex PCR; TCRdb keeps only in-frame clonotypes and omits some of them. V and J calls and clone size follow that table, whereas D and trimming were derived from the DNA. This table holds roughly 200,000 clones, around 88% found once. V and J are TRBV10-3 and TRBJ1-4; no clear D. This clonotype was sampled from a man between 18 and 35 years old with active or convalescent COVID-19. The material sequenced was peripheral blood. CDR3 sequence reads: CAITSVANEKLFF. CDR3 DNA sequence: TGTGCCATCACCTCAGTGGCTAATGAAAAACTGTTTTTT.